These 32 T cell receptor beta chains were all obtained from the same sample, sequenced in a study of control samples from healthy donors and cancer patients. TCRdb's table, derived via immunoSEQ multiplex PCR, lists solely in-frame clones and lacks some. Of roughly 200,000 clones listed, around 94% were seen once; the top ten hold roughly 1.6%. Sequencing was carried out using blood. The origin of the receptors is a man aged 50-59 years in good health.

The chain uses TRBV10-1 and TRBJ1-6; 11 bases line up with TRBD1. This CDR3 spans 13 amino acids. V trimming: 6 bases; J trimming: 10 bases; junction bases outside the gene matches: 2. CDR1 is WNHNN and CDR2 is SYGVQD in the germline V gene (reference sequence). CDR3 coding DNA: TGCGCCAGCAGCCGGACAGGGGGCTCACCCCTCCACTTT. Translation: CASSRTGGSPLHF.

The chain has TRBV7-2 and TRBJ1-1; D unresolved. Trimming pared 4 bases from V and 6 bases from J, leaving 18 bases between. CDR1 and CDR2 from the germline V gene are SGHTA and FQGNSA. This CDR3 spans 15 amino acids. For the CDR3, the DNA is TGTGCCAGCAGCTCCAGAGCGATAGCCCTCTCTGAAGCTTTCTTT. It translates to CASSSRAIALSEAFF.

The rearrangement joins TRBV2 to TRBJ1-5; 8 positions match TRBD1. V gave up 7 bases and J gave up 3 bases; unmatched junction bases: 5. CDR1 and CDR2 from the germline V gene are SNHLY and FYNNEI. The CDR3 extends over 14 amino acids. CDR3: CASTRTGPNQPQHF. DNA for the CDR3: TGTGCCAGCACCCGGACAGGGCCCAATCAGCCCCAGCATTTT.

The chain joins TRBV12-3 or TRBV12-4 to TRBJ2-2; D not resolved. CDR3 length: 13 amino acids. The V gene lost 3 bases and the J gene lost 5 bases, with 7 bases spanning the gap. The CDR3: CASSFRQTGELFF. The CDR3 DNA sequence: TGTGCCAGCAGTTTTCGGCAGACCGGGGAGCTGTTTTTT.

The chain has TRBV3-1 (or the pseudogene TRBV3-2) and TRBJ2-2; TRBD1 is a possible D gene (7 bases). The CDR3 has 17 amino acids. V was shortened by 3 bases and J by 0 bases, with 14 bases between the two germline ends. Germline-derived CDR1 and CDR2 are LGHDT and YNNKEL (reference sequence). CDR3 bases: TGTGCCAGCAGCCATTGGCGGGACAGAACGAACACCGGGGAGCTGTTTTTT. Translated: CASSHWRDRTNTGELFF.

The genes are TRBV7-9 and TRBJ1-5, with D possibly matching TRBD1 (6 bases). Per the germline V gene, CDR1 is SEHNR and CDR2 is FQNEAQ (reference sequence). Trimming took off 1 base at V and 2 bases at J, with 9 bases between the two ends. The CDR3 consists of 15 residues. The CDR3, as DNA: TGTGCCAGCAGCTTAGACGGGGGCGGCAATCAGCCCCAGCATTTT. It encodes CASSLDGGGNQPQHF.

V and J are TRBV24-1 and TRBJ1-3; tentatively, D is TRBD1 (5 bases). V was trimmed by 4 bases and J by 2 bases, leaving 20 bases between them. Per the germline V gene, CDR1 is KGHDR and CDR2 is SFDVKD. The CDR3 loop spans 18 amino acids. CDR3 DNA: TGTGCCACCAGTGAGGGGGGACGCAGGGTTGGAGCTGGAAACACCATATATTTT. Amino acid sequence: CATSEGGRRVGAGNTIYF.

The gene calls are TRBV7-8 and TRBJ2-1, with TRBD2 matching over 9 bases. J lost 5 bases, V lost 2 bases, and 7 bases had no gene match. The CDR3 loop spans 16 amino acids. CDR1 is SGHVS, CDR2 FQNEAQ, per germline. The CDR3 protein is CASSLMAGGPNNEQFF. DNA of the CDR3: TGTGCCAGCAGCTTAATGGCGGGGGGGCCAAACAATGAGCAGTTCTTC. Based on the CDR3 plus reference TRBV7-8 and TRBJ2-1, the full variable domain is GAGVSQSPRYKVAKRGQDVALRCDPISGHVSLFWYQQALGQGPEFLTYFQNEAQLDKSGLPSDRFFAERPEGSVSTLKIQRTQQEDSAVYLCASSLMAGGPNNEQFFGPGTRLTVL.

The chain employs TRBV5-1 and TRBJ1-2; the D gene is possibly TRBD1 (5 bases). Trimming stripped 2 bases from V and 2 bases from J, with 10 bases between. Germline V lookup: CDR1 SGHRS, CDR2 YFSETQ. The CDR3 has 14 residues. CDR3 in amino acids: CASSLGDSNYGYTF. The CDR3 bases are TGCGCCAGCAGCTTAGGGGATAGCAACTATGGCTACACCTTC.

V usage is TRBV5-1 and J usage is TRBJ1-4, with a weak D call TRBD1 (5 bases). V was trimmed by 2 bases and J by 0 bases, leaving 8 bases between them. Germline assignment: CDR1 SGHRS and CDR2 YFSETQ. The CDR3 has 15 residues. CDR3 coding DNA: TGCGCCAGCAGCTTACAGGTTGCAACTAATGAAAAACTGTTTTTT. It codes for CASSLQVATNEKLFF.

J is TRBJ2-3 and V is TRBV10-1; no reliable D call. Deletions cut 3 bases from V and 4 bases from J, with 11 bases between. The CDR3 totals 14 residues. Germline loops: CDR1 WNHNN, CDR2 SYGVQD (reference sequence). CDR3: CASSDWGRADTQYF. In DNA, the CDR3 is TGCGCCAGCAGTGACTGGGGTAGGGCAGATACGCAGTATTTT.

This chain links TRBV5-5 with TRBJ1-4, with 11 nucleotides matching TRBD1. V shed 0 bases and J 7 bases; nucleotides not matched to a gene: 2. CDR1 is SGHKS, CDR2 YYEKEE, per germline (reference sequence). CDR3 length equals 15 residues. The CDR3 is CASSLVGTGGEKLFF. CDR3 bases: TGTGCCAGCAGCTTGGTTGGGACAGGGGGTGAAAAACTGTTTTTT.

In DNA form, the CDR3 reads TGTGCCAGCAGCGGCCTGTCCGCCGAGCAGTACGTC. Translation: CASSGLSAEQYV. The chain uses TRBV11-2 and TRBJ2-7; D unclear. The germline V gene has CDR1 SGHAT and CDR2 FQNNGV. Trimming took off 5 bases at V and 6 bases at J, with 11 bases between the two ends. The length of the CDR3 is 12 residues.

The chain uses TRBV6-2 or TRBV6-3 and TRBJ1-5; tentatively, D is TRBD1 (5 bases). Looked up from germline, CDR1 is MNHEY and CDR2 is SVGEGT. This CDR3 contains 14 residues. V gave up 5 bases and J gave up 1 base, with 9 bases separating them. The CDR3 is CASSQRQSNQPQHF. In nucleotides, the CDR3 is TGTGCCAGCAGTCAACGACAGAGCAATCAGCCCCAGCATTTT.

This clone was seen a handful of times. V and J are TRBV28 and TRBJ1-1, with TRBD1 identical over 9 bases. The CDR3 has 13 amino acids. The ends lost 9 bases at V and 5 bases at J; junction bases unmatched: 7. CDR1 is MDHEN, CDR2 SYDVKM, per germline. For the CDR3, the DNA is TGTGCCAGTCACGGACAGGGGTGGACTGAAGCTTTCTTT. As protein: CASHGQGWTEAFF.

The V call is TRBV5-1, the J call TRBJ2-3; D may be TRBD2 (5 bases). With 4 bases removed from V and 1 base from J, the gap between germline ends came to 16 bases. CDR3 length equals 16 residues. Germline V CDR1 and CDR2: SGHRS, YFSETQ. CDR3 coding DNA: TGCGCCAGCAGCCGGACTGCACAGTATGGCACAGATACGCAGTATTTT. As protein: CASSRTAQYGTDTQYF.

The chain joins TRBV30 to TRBJ2-5; 15 positions match TRBD2. The CDR3 spans 17 residues. The germline V gene has CDR1 GTSNPN and CDR2 SVGIG (reference sequence). J lost 4 bases, V lost 0 bases, and 6 bases had no gene match. CDR3 nucleotide sequence: TGTGCCTGGAGTGTAGGACTAGCGGGGGGGCCCGGAGAGACCCAGTACTTC. It encodes CAWSVGLAGGPGETQYF.

This clone was found once. The chain joins TRBV5-1 to TRBJ1-1; D is unresolved. This CDR3 is 12 amino acids long. The V and J ends lost 4 bases and 10 bases respectively, with 14 bases between them. CDR1 SGHRS and CDR2 YFSETQ come from the germline V gene. DNA of the CDR3: TGCGCCAGCAGCCTTAGCCTTGGCACAGCTTTCTTT. This encodes CASSLSLGTAFF.

The chain couples TRBV4-1 to TRBJ1-6, with D possibly TRBD1 on 5 matching bases. This CDR3 contains 14 residues. In germline, CDR1 is MGHRA, CDR2 YSYEKL. The V end lost 4 bases, the J end lost 5 bases, and 9 bases lay between the germline ends. CDR3 sequence: CASSPGRNNSPLHF. In DNA form, the CDR3 reads TGCGCCAGCAGCCCGGGACGGAATAATTCACCCCTCCACTTT.

This chain's CDR3 is CASSSFVRDTQYF. CDR3 in DNA: TGTGCCAGCAGCTCGTTCGTAAGAGATACGCAGTATTTT. This chain links TRBV5-5 with TRBJ2-3; D is undetermined. The V and J ends lost 3 bases and 5 bases respectively, with 10 bases between them. Germline CDR1 reads SGHKS; CDR2 reads YYEKEE (reference sequence). This CDR3 spans 13 amino acids.

This chain links TRBV27 with TRBJ2-7, with 10 positions matching TRBD1. The germline V gene encodes CDR1 MNHEY and CDR2 SMNVEV (reference sequence). Trimming removed 5 bases from V and 5 bases from J; junction bases left unmatched: 12. The CDR3 totals 16 residues. The CDR3 is CASSATGTGDIHEQYF. CDR3 sequence (DNA): TGTGCCAGCAGTGCCACCGGGACAGGGGATATCCACGAGCAGTACTTC.

A single count supports this clone. The rearrangement joins TRBV18 to TRBJ1-2; D might be TRBD1 (5 bases). Between the trimmed V and J ends, which lost 5 bases and 0 bases, there was a span of 13 bases. The CDR3 spans 15 residues. Germline values: CDR1 KGHSH, CDR2 LQKENI. CDR3: CASSTGVMTNYGYTF. CDR3 sequence (DNA): TGTGCCAGCTCAACGGGGGTGATGACTAACTATGGCTACACCTTC. The variable domain in full, with the rest retrieved from reference TRBV18 and TRBJ1-2, is NAGVMQNPRHLVRRRGQEARLRCSPMKGHSHVYWYRQLPEEGLKFMVYLQKENIIDESGMPKERFSAEFPKEGPSILRIQQVVRGDSAAYFCASSTGVMTNYGYTFGSGTRLTVV.

The V call is TRBV7-9, the J call TRBJ2-3; D is ambiguous. This CDR3 contains 14 residues. The V end was cut by 4 bases, the J end by 0 bases, with 8 bases between. The germline V gene has CDR1 SEHNR and CDR2 FQNEAQ (reference sequence). CDR3 amino acids: CASSSRVSTDTQYF. The CDR3 DNA follows: TGTGCCAGCAGCTCTAGAGTAAGCACAGATACGCAGTATTTT.

CDR3 DNA sequence: TGCGCCAGCAGTCCGGGACGGACCACTGAAGCTTTCTTT. Translation gives CASSPGRTTEAFF. The V and J genes are TRBV10-1 and TRBJ1-1, with a weak D call TRBD1 (5 bases). CDR1 and CDR2 from the germline V gene are WNHNN and SYGVQD (reference sequence). The CDR3 covers 13 residues. V lost 5 bases and J 4 bases, leaving 11 bases between the germline ends.

This sequence joins TRBV7-2 and TRBJ1-5; D is ambiguous. The CDR3 is 15 amino acids. V lost 2 bases and J lost 5, with 13 bases in between. The germline gives CDR1 SGHTA, CDR2 FQGNSA. CDR3: CASSLSSGGYQPQHF. CDR3 coding DNA: TGTGCCAGCAGCTTATCCTCCGGCGGGTATCAGCCCCAGCATTTT.

The V call is TRBV6-4, the J call TRBJ2-1; possible D gene TRBD2, 5 bases. The V end lost 0 bases, the J end lost 8 bases, and 20 bases lay between the germline ends. This CDR3 contains 17 residues. Germline CDR1 reads MRHNA; CDR2 reads SNTAGT. CDR3 sequence: CASSDSRLTRKIHEQFF. CDR3 nucleotides: TGTGCCAGCAGTGACTCGAGACTAACCCGAAAGATCCATGAGCAGTTCTTC.

The V gene is TRBV7-2, the J gene TRBJ2-5; 14 nucleotides match TRBD2. Germline V gives CDR1 SGHTA, CDR2 FQGNSA. V was pared by 3 bases and J by 0 bases, with 6 bases of the junction left unmatched. This CDR3 is 18 amino acids long. The CDR3 bases are TGTGCCAGCAGCTTGGGACTAGCGGGGGCCTTGTACCAAGAGACCCAGTACTTC. It encodes CASSLGLAGALYQETQYF.

The chain joins TRBV7-2 to TRBJ2-7; 8 bases map to TRBD1. In germline, CDR1 is SGHTA, CDR2 FQGNSA. The J segment lost 3 bases and the V segment lost 6 bases, leaving 7 bases of the junction unmatched. The CDR3 length is 14 residues. The CDR3 coding sequence is TGTGCCAGCAGGATCGGACAGGGTGGCTACGAGCAGTACTTC. Protein sequence: CASRIGQGGYEQYF.

The chain uses TRBV10-3 and TRBJ2-5, with 14 bases aligning to TRBD2. The CDR3 is 16 residues long. Germline loops: CDR1 ENHRY, CDR2 SYGVKD. V was pared by 3 bases and J by 6 bases, with 6 bases of the junction left unmatched. DNA of the CDR3: TGTGCCATCAGTGAAGGACTAGCGGGGGGTGTCAAGACCCAGTACTTC. Protein sequence: CAISEGLAGGVKTQYF.

The J gene is TRBJ2-5, the V gene TRBV19, with D possibly matching TRBD2 (6 bases). Trimming took 2 bases from V and 6 from J, leaving 16 bases between them. Germline V gives CDR1 LNHDA, CDR2 SQIVND (reference sequence). The CDR3 is 15 amino acids. The CDR3 DNA sequence: TGTGCCAGTAGTATAAGTGGGACTCCGGACAAGACCCAGTACTTC. Protein sequence: CASSISGTPDKTQYF.

This chain links TRBV15 with TRBJ2-5, with 15 bases fitting TRBD2. J lost 6 bases, V lost 5 bases, and 10 bases had no gene match. Germline-derived CDR1 and CDR2 are LNHNV and YYDKDF (reference sequence). The CDR3 has 17 amino acids. The CDR3 is CATSSSRTSGGEKTQYF. The CDR3 DNA is TGTGCCACCAGCTCTAGCCGGACTAGCGGGGGGGAAAAGACCCAGTACTTC.

This chain connects TRBV2 to TRBJ2-7; TRBD1 agrees at 8 bases. The CDR3 is 14 amino acids. Germline V gives CDR1 SNHLY, CDR2 FYNNEI. V shed 4 bases, J shed 3 bases, and the junction held 5 bases outside the gene matches. CDR3 residues: CASSVGTGNYEQYV. DNA of the CDR3: TGTGCCAGCAGTGTAGGGACAGGCAACTACGAGCAGTACGTC.